The rows below give T cell receptor beta chains drawn from one sample of a study of somatic mutations in cytotoxic T cells in rheumatoid arthritis. TCRdb's copy holds only in-frame clones and misses some; the assay was immunoSEQ multiplex PCR. The sample lists 8,500 to 11,000 clones; about 81% were seen once. Sequenced input: CD8+ T cells sorted from blood. The origin of the receptors is a woman in her fifties or sixties in good health. The CDR3 runs from the conserved cysteine through the conserved F or W. Each record gives: clone size, D gene, J gene, CDR3 length, V gene, CDR3 protein, CDR3 DNA. A D gene is named only where the DNA matches it firmly. A clone size is listed for some rows: how often the clone was seen (once, few, many), or a class if it is expanded.

size: .
D: TRBD1
J: TRBJ2-3
length: 15
V: TRBV4-3
CDR3: CASSQGTAVTDTQYF
DNA: TGCGCCAGCAGCCAGGGGACAGCCGTCACAGATACGCAGTATTTT

size: .
D: .
J: TRBJ2-5
length: 15
V: TRBV5-4
CDR3: CASSFWAGKGETQYF
DNA: TGTGCCAGCAGCTTTTGGGCGGGCAAGGGAGAGACCCAGTACTTC

size: .
D: TRBD2
J: TRBJ2-2
length: 15
V: TRBV7-6
CDR3: CASSPAGGLTGELFF
DNA: TGTGCCAGCAGCCCAGCGGGGGGGCTAACCGGGGAGCTGTTTTTT

size: .
D: .
J: TRBJ2-3
length: 15
V: TRBV7-2
CDR3: CASSLTAPSTDTQYF
DNA: TGTGCCAGCAGCTTGACAGCCCCTAGCACAGATACGCAGTATTTT

size: few
D: .
J: TRBJ1-4
length: 15
V: TRBV5-6
CDR3: CASSLTAGFNEKLFF
DNA: TGTGCCAGCAGCTTGACGGCAGGGTTTAATGAAAAACTGTTTTTT

size: .
D: TRBD1
J: TRBJ1-1
length: 15
V: TRBV30
CDR3: CAWSYRGDLNTEAFF
DNA: TGTGCCTGGTCATACAGGGGAGACCTGAACACTGAAGCTTTCTTT

size: .
D: TRBD1
J: TRBJ1-2
length: 15
V: TRBV6-5
CDR3: CASSPRDRGRNGYTF
DNA: TGTGCCAGCAGTCCTCGGGACAGGGGGCGGAATGGCTACACCTTC

size: few
D: .
J: TRBJ1-1
length: 13
V: TRBV29-1
CDR3: CSVDRGKDTEAFF
DNA: TGCAGCGTTGACAGGGGTAAAGACACTGAAGCTTTCTTT

size: .
D: .
J: TRBJ2-7
length: 13
V: TRBV5-1
CDR3: CASSLDGTYEQYF
DNA: TGCGCCAGCAGCTTGGACGGGACCTACGAGCAGTACTTC

size: .
D: TRBD1
J: TRBJ1-6
length: 17
V: TRBV6-1
CDR3: CASSDTGTGSGRSPLHF
DNA: TGTGCCAGCAGTGATACCGGGACAGGGAGCGGTCGTTCACCCCTCCACTTT

size: .
D: TRBD1
J: TRBJ1-1
length: 14
V: TRBV4-2
CDR3: CASSQGGLGTGAFF
DNA: TGTGCCAGCAGCCAAGGAGGCTTGGGGACAGGAGCTTTCTTT

size: .
D: TRBD2
J: TRBJ2-3
length: 15
V: TRBV13
CDR3: CASTPGGGITDTQYF
DNA: TGTGCCAGCACCCCCGGGGGAGGGATTACAGATACGCAGTATTTT

size: .
D: TRBD2
J: TRBJ2-1
length: 15
V: TRBV27
CDR3: CASSSGTSAYNEQFF
DNA: TGTGCCAGCAGTTCCGGGACTAGCGCATACAATGAGCAGTTCTTC

size: .
D: .
J: TRBJ2-7
length: 15
V: TRBV4-1
CDR3: CASSLLQGQEREQYF
DNA: TGCGCCAGCAGCCTACTACAGGGCCAGGAGCGCGAGCAGTACTTC

size: .
D: .
J: TRBJ2-5
length: 15
V: TRBV27
CDR3: CASSHRRVGQETQYF
DNA: TGTGCCAGCAGTCACCGCAGGGTAGGACAAGAGACCCAGTACTTC

size: .
D: TRBD2
J: TRBJ2-7
length: 16
V: TRBV27
CDR3: CASSHRGLAGRYEQYF
DNA: TGTGCCAGCAGTCACAGGGGACTAGCGGGAAGATACGAGCAGTACTTC

size: .
D: TRBD1
J: TRBJ2-7
length: 12
V: TRBV6-5
CDR3: CASRDRGYEQYF
DNA: TGTGCCAGCAGGGACAGGGGTTACGAGCAGTACTTC

size: .
D: .
J: TRBJ1-1
length: 14
V: TRBV27
CDR3: CASSLLGGNTEAFF
DNA: TGTGCCAGCAGTTTATTAGGGGGGAACACTGAAGCTTTCTTT

size: .
D: TRBD1
J: TRBJ2-7
length: 16
V: TRBV13
CDR3: CASRPSSGQGRYEQYF
DNA: TGTGCCAGCAGGCCTTCTTCGGGACAGGGACGCTACGAGCAGTACTTC

size: .
D: TRBD1
J: TRBJ2-5
length: 12
V: TRBV6-5
CDR3: CASSQDRGTEYF
DNA: TGTGCCAGCAGTCAGGACAGGGGGACGGAGTACTTC

size: .
D: .
J: TRBJ2-5
length: 16
V: TRBV19
CDR3: CASRMGTGRSQETQYF
DNA: TGTGCCAGTAGGATGGGAACAGGCCGTAGCCAAGAGACCCAGTACTTC

size: .
D: .
J: TRBJ2-7
length: 14
V: TRBV19
CDR3: CASSIVTGSYEQYF
DNA: TGTGCCAGTAGTATAGTGACGGGATCCTACGAGCAGTACTTC

size: .
D: .
J: TRBJ2-1
length: 15
V: TRBV11-3
CDR3: CASSPDSYSYNEQFF
DNA: TGTGCCAGCAGCCCGGACAGTTACTCCTACAATGAGCAGTTCTTC

size: .
D: .
J: TRBJ1-2
length: 10
V: TRBV30
CDR3: CACRAYGYTF
DNA: TGTGCCTGCAGGGCCTATGGCTACACCTTC

size: .
D: .
J: TRBJ2-3
length: 14
V: TRBV6-5
CDR3: CASSLEVRADTQYF
DNA: TGTGCCAGCAGTTTGGAGGTCCGGGCAGATACGCAGTATTTT

size: .
D: TRBD1
J: TRBJ1-2
length: 17
V: TRBV18
CDR3: CASSPRRTGGTNYGYTF
DNA: TGTGCCAGCTCCCCGCGTCGGACAGGGGGTACGAACTATGGCTACACCTTC

size: .
D: .
J: TRBJ2-3
length: 15
V: TRBV29-1
CDR3: CSVEYRDLGTDTQYF
DNA: TGCAGCGTTGAATATCGGGACTTAGGCACAGATACGCAGTATTTT

size: .
D: .
J: TRBJ2-7
length: 14
V: TRBV5-1
CDR3: CASSNPGGDYEQYF
DNA: TGCGCCAGCTCAAACCCTGGTGGAGACTACGAGCAGTACTTC

size: .
D: .
J: TRBJ2-7
length: 14
V: TRBV5-5
CDR3: CASSLGFGDYEQYF
DNA: TGTGCCAGCAGCTTGGGTTTCGGGGACTACGAGCAGTACTTC

size: large
D: .
J: TRBJ1-1
length: 13
V: TRBV6-4
CDR3: CASSEKPNTEAFF
DNA: TGTGCCAGCAGTGAAAAGCCGAACACTGAAGCTTTCTTT

size: few
D: TRBD1
J: TRBJ2-1
length: 17
V: TRBV27
CDR3: CASSMETGTGGYNEQFF
DNA: TGTGCCAGCAGTATGGAGACCGGGACAGGGGGGTACAATGAGCAGTTCTTC

size: .
D: .
J: TRBJ2-1
length: 16
V: TRBV6-5
CDR3: CASSYVLAIPYNEQFF
DNA: TGTGCCAGCAGTTACGTCCTAGCGATACCCTACAATGAGCAGTTCTTC

size: .
D: TRBD1
J: TRBJ2-5
length: 16
V: TRBV19
CDR3: CASSADRGHSTETQYF
DNA: TGTGCCAGTAGTGCCGACAGGGGCCACTCGACAGAGACCCAGTACTTC

size: few
D: .
J: TRBJ1-2
length: 13
V: TRBV28
CDR3: CASSLYNHYGYTF
DNA: TGTGCCAGCAGTTTATACAACCACTATGGCTACACCTTC

size: .
D: .
J: TRBJ2-7
length: 13
V: TRBV19
CDR3: CASSIGGRDEQYF
DNA: TGTGCCAGTAGTATCGGTGGGCGGGACGAGCAGTACTTC

size: .
D: .
J: TRBJ1-2
length: 12
V: TRBV27
CDR3: CASSLAGVGYTF
DNA: TGTGCCAGCAGTTTAGCAGGGGTCGGCTACACCTTC

size: .
D: .
J: TRBJ2-2
length: 15
V: TRBV18
CDR3: CASSPPSGNTGELFF
DNA: TGTGCCAGCTCACCACCTAGCGGGAACACCGGGGAGCTGTTTTTT

size: .
D: .
J: TRBJ1-1
length: 16
V: TRBV4-3
CDR3: CASSQDLGTPNTEAFF
DNA: TGCGCCAGCAGCCAAGATCTCGGGACACCAAACACTGAAGCTTTCTTT

size: .
D: .
J: TRBJ1-5
length: 13
V: TRBV23-1
CDR3: CASSRQGNQPQHF
DNA: TGCGCCAGCAGTCGACAGGGCAATCAGCCCCAGCATTTT

size: .
D: TRBD2
J: TRBJ2-2
length: 13
V: TRBV5-1
CDR3: CASRSGGTGELFF
DNA: TGCGCCAGCAGAAGCGGGGGGACGGGGGAGCTGTTTTTT

size: .
D: .
J: TRBJ2-5
length: 15
V: TRBV7-9
CDR3: CASSPGAGGGETQYF
DNA: TGTGCCAGCAGCCCCGGGGCAGGGGGAGGAGAGACCCAGTACTTC

size: .
D: TRBD2
J: TRBJ2-5
length: 15
V: TRBV18
CDR3: CASSPPGGFQETQYF
DNA: TGTGCCAGCTCACCACCGGGGGGGTTCCAAGAGACCCAGTACTTC

size: medium-sized
D: .
J: TRBJ2-3
length: 13
V: TRBV30
CDR3: CAWSTGYTDTQYF
DNA: TGTGCCTGGAGTACGGGGTACACAGATACGCAGTATTTT

size: once
D: TRBD2
J: TRBJ2-3
length: 15
V: TRBV15
CDR3: CATSRDSGGADTQYF
DNA: TGTGCCACCAGCAGAGATAGCGGGGGGGCAGATACGCAGTATTTT

size: .
D: .
J: TRBJ1-2
length: 15
V: TRBV18
CDR3: CASSPVPGSDYGYTF
DNA: TGTGCCAGCTCACCGGTTCCGGGGTCGGACTATGGCTACACCTTC